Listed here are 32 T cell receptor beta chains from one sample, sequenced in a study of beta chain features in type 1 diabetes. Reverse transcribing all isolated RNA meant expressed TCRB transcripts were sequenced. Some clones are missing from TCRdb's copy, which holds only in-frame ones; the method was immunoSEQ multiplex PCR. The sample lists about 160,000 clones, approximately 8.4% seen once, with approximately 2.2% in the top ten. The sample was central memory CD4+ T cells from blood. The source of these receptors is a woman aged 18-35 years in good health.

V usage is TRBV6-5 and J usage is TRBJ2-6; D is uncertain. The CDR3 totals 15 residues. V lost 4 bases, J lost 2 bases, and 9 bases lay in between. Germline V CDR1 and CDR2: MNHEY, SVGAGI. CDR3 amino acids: CASSSQFAGANVLTF. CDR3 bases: TGTGCCAGCAGTTCCCAGTTTGCTGGGGCCAACGTCCTGACTTTC.

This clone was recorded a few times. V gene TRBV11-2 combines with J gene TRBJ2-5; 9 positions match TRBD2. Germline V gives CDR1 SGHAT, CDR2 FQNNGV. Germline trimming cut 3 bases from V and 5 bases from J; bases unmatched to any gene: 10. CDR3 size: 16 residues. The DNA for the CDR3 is TGTGCCAGCAGCTTGGGCCGGAGCGGGAGGCGGGAGACCCAGTACTTC. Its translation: CASSLGRSGRRETQYF.

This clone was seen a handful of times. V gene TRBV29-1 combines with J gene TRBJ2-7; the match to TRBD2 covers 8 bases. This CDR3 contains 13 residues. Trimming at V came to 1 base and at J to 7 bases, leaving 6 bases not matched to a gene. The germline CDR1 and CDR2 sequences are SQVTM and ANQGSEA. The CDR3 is CSVEGTSSREQYF. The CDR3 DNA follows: TGCAGCGTTGAAGGGACTAGCTCGCGAGAGCAGTACTTC.

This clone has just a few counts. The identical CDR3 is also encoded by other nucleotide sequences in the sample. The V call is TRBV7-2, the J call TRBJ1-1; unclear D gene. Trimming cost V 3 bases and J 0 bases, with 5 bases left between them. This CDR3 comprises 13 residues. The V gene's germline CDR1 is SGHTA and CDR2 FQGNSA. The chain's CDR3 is CASSLSVNTEAFF. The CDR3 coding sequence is TGTGCCAGCAGCTTGTCGGTGAACACTGAAGCTTTCTTT.

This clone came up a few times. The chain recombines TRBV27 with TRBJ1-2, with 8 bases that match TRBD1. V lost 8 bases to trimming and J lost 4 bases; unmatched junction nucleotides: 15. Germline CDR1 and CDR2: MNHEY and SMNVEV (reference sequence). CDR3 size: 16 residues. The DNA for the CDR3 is TGTGCCAGCGCCAAGGGAACAGGGGGGATAAGCTATGGCTACACCTTC. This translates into CASAKGTGGISYGYTF.

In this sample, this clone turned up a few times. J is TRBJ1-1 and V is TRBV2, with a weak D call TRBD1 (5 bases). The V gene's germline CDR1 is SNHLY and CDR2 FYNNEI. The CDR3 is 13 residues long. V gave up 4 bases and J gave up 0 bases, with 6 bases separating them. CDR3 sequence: CASSGQLNTEAFF. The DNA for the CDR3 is TGTGCCAGCAGTGGACAGCTGAACACTGAAGCTTTCTTT.

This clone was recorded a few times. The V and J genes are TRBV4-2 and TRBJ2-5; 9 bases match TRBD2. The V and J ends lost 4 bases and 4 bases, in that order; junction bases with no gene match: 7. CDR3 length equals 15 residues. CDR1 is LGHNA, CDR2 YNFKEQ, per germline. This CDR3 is CASSPGLAFGETQYF. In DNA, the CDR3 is TGTGCCAGCAGCCCGGGACTAGCATTTGGAGAGACCCAGTACTTC.

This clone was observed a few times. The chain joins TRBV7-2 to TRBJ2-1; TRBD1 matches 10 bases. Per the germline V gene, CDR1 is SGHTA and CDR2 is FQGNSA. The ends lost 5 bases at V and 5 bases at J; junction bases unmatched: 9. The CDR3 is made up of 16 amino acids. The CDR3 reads CASSPRRQGAHNEQFF. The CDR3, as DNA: TGTGCCAGCAGCCCCCGCCGACAGGGGGCCCACAATGAGCAGTTCTTC.

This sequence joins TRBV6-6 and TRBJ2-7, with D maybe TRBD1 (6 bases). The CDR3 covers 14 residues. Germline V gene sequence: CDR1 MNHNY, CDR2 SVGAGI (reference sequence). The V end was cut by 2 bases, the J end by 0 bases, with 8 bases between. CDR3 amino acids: CASSYTGSSYEQYF. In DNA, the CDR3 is TGTGCCAGCAGTTACACAGGGAGCTCCTACGAGCAGTACTTC.

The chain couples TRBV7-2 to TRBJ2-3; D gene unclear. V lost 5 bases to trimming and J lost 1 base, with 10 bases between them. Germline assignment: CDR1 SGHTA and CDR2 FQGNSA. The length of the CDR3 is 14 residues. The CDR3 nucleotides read TGTGCCAGCAGCCGTTGGCAGGGCACAGATACGCAGTATTTT. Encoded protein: CASSRWQGTDTQYF.

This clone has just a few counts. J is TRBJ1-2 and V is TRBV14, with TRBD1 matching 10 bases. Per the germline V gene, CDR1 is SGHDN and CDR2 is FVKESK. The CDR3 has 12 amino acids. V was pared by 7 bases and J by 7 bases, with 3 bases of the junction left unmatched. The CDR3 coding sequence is TGTGCCAGCAAAGGGACAGGGGTTGGCTACACCTTC. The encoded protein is CASKGTGVGYTF.

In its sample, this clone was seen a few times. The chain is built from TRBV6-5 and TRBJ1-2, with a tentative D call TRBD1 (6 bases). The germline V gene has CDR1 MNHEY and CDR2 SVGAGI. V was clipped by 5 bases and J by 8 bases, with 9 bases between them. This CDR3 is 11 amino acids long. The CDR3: CASSGGRGYTF. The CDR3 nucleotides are TGTGCCAGCAGTGGGGGCCGGGGCTACACCTTC.

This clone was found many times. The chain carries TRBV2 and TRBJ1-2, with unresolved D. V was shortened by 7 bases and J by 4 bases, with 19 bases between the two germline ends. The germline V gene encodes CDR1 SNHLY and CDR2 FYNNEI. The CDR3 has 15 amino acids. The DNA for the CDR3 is TGTGCCAGCATTTTAGTCGCCCTAGAAAGCTATGGCTACACCTTC. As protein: CASILVALESYGYTF.

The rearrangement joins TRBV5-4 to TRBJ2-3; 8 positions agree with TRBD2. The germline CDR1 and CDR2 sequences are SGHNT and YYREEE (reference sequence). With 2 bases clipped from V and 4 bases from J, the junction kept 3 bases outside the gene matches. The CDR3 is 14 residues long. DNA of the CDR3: TGTGCCAGCAGCTTTTTCGGGGGGGCAGATACGCAGTATTTT. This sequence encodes CASSFFGGADTQYF.

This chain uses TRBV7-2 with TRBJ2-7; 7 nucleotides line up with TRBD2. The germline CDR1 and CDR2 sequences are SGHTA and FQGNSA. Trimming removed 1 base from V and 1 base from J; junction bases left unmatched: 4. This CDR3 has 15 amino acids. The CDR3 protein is CASSLGAGVSYEQYF. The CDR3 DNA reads TGTGCCAGCAGCTTAGGGGCGGGAGTGTCCTACGAGCAGTACTTC.

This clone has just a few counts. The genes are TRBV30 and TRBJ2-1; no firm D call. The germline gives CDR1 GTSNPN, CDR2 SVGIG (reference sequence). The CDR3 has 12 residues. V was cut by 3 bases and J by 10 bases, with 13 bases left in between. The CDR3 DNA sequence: TGTGCCTGGAGACCCCTGAGAGGAGAGCAGTTCTTC. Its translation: CAWRPLRGEQFF.

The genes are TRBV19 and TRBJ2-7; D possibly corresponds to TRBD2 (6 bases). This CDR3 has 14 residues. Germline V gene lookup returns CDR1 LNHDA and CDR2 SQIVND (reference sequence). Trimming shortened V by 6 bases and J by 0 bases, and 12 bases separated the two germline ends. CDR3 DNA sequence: TGTGCCAGTAGGGATGCGGGAACCTCCTACGAGCAGTACTTC. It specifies CASRDAGTSYEQYF.

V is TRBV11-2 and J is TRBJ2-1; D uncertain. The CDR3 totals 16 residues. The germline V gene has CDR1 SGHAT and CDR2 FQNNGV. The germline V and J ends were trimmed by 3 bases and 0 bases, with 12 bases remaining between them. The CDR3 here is CASSLVVLSSYNEQFF. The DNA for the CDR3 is TGTGCCAGCAGCTTGGTGGTCCTTAGCTCCTACAATGAGCAGTTCTTC.

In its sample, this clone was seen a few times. The DNA for the CDR3 is TGTGCCAGCAGGAGGGAGACCCAGTACTTC. Translated, it gives CASRRETQYF. The chain links TRBV5-8 to TRBJ2-5; D not certain. The length of the CDR3 is 10 residues. Germline V lookup: CDR1 SGHTS, CDR2 YDEGEE. V lost 5 bases and J lost 5, with 4 bases in between. Using reference TRBV5-8 and TRBJ2-5 for the parts outside the CDR3, the full variable domain is EAGVTQSPTHLIKTRGQQATLRCSPISGHTSVYWYQQALGLGLQFLLWYDEGEERNRGNFPPRFSGRQFPNYSSELNVNALELEDSALYLCASRRETQYFGPGTRLLVL.

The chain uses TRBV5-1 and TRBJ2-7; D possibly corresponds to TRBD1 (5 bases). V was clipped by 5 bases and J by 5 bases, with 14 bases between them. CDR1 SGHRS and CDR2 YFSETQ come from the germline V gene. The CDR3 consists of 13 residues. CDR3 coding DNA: TGCGCCAGCAGATTTCAGGGAATCAACGAGCAGTACTTC. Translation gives CASRFQGINEQYF.

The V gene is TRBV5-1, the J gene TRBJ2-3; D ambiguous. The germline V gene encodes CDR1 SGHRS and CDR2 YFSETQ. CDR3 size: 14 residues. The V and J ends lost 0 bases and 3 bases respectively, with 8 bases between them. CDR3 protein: CASSLEHHTDTQYF. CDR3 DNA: TGCGCCAGCAGCTTGGAACACCATACAGATACGCAGTATTTT.

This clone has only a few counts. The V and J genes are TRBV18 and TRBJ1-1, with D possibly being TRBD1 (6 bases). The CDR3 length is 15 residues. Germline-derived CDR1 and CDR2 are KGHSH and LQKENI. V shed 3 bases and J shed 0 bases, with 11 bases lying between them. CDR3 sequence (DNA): TGTGCCAGCTCACCCGGACAGTCTATGAACACTGAAGCTTTCTTT. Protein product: CASSPGQSMNTEAFF.

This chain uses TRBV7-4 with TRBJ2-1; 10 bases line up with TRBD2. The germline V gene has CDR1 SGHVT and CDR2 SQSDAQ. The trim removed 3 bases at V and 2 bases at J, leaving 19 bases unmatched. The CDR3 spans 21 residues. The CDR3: CASSFDLGPHSGRAPYNEQFF. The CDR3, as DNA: TGTGCCAGCAGCTTCGATCTGGGGCCTCACAGCGGGAGGGCCCCCTACAATGAGCAGTTCTTC.

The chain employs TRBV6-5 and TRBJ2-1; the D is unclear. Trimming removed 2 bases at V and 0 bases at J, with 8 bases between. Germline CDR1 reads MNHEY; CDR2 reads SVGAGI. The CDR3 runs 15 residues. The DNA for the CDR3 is TGTGCCAGCAGTTACGTACCCAGCTCCTACAATGAGCAGTTCTTC. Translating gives CASSYVPSSYNEQFF.

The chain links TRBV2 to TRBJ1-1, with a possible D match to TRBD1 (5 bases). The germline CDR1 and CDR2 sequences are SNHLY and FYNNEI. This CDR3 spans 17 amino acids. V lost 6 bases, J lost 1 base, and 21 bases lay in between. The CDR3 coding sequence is TGTGCCAGCAGCCGAGGCCCCGTGGGAGGGGAGAACACTGAAGCTTTCTTT. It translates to CASSRGPVGGENTEAFF.

CDR3 sequence reads: CASGDRALNQPQHF. CDR3 DNA: TGTGCCAGCGGGGACAGGGCCCTGAATCAGCCCCAGCATTTT. This sequence joins TRBV6-1 and TRBJ1-5; 9 nucleotides match TRBD1. Unmatched junction bases numbered 6, after V lost 8 bases and J lost 4 bases. The CDR3 extends over 14 amino acids. CDR1 and CDR2 (germline): MNHNS, SASEGT.

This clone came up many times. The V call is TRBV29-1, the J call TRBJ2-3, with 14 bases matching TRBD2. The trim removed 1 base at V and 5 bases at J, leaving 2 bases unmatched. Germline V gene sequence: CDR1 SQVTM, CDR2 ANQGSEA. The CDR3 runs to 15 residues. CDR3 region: CSVEGLAGGRDTQYF. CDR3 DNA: TGCAGCGTTGAAGGACTAGCGGGAGGGCGAGATACGCAGTATTTT.

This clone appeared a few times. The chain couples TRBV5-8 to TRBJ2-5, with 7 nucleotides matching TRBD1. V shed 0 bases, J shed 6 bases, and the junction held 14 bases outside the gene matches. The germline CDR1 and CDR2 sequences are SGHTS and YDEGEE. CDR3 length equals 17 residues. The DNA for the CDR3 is TGTGCCAGCAGCTTGGGCACCGTGACAGGGCGCGAAAAGACCCAGTACTTC. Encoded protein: CASSLGTVTGREKTQYF. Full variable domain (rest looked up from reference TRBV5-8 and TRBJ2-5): EAGVTQSPTHLIKTRGQQATLRCSPISGHTSVYWYQQALGLGLQFLLWYDEGEERNRGNFPPRFSGRQFPNYSSELNVNALELEDSALYLCASSLGTVTGREKTQYFGPGTRLLVL.

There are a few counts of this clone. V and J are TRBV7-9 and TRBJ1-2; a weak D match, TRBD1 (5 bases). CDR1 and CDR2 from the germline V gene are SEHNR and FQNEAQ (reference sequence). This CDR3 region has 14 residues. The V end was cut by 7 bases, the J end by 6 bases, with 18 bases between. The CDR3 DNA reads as TGTGCCAGCACCTCTCGACAGTCAGCGAATGGCTACACCTTC. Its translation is CASTSRQSANGYTF. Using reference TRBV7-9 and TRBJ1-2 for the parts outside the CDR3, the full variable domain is DTGVSQNPRHKITKRGQNVTFRCDPISEHNRLYWYRQTLGQGPEFLTYFQNEAQLEKSRLLSDRFSAERPKGSFSTLEIQRTEQGDSAMYLCASTSRQSANGYTFGSGTRLTVV.

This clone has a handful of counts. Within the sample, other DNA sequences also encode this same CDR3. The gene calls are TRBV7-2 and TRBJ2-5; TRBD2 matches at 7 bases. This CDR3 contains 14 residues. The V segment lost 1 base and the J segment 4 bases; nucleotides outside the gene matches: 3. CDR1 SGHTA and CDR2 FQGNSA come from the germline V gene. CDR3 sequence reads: CASSLGGGRETQYF. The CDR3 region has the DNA TGTGCCAGCAGCTTAGGGGGCGGGAGAGAGACCCAGTACTTC.

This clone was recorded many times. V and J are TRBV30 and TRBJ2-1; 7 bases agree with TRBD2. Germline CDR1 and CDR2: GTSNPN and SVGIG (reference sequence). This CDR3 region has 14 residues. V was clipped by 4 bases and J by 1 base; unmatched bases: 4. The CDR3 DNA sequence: TGTGCCTGGAACCAGGGAGGGTCCTACAATGAGCAGTTCTTC. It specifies CAWNQGGSYNEQFF.

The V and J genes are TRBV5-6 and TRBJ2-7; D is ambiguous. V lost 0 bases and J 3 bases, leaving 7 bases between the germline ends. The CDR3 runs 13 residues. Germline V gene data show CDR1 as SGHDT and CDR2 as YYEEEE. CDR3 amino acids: CASSLVTDYEQYF. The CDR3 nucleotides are TGTGCCAGCAGCTTGGTAACAGACTACGAGCAGTACTTC.